This TCR beta chain was recovered during a study of T cells in Graves' hyperthyroidism and ophthalmopathy. Researchers defined stable Graves' hyperthyroidism as no ophthalmopathy progression within 18 months. The investigators amplified TCR beta CDR3 regions from RNA transcripts. First-round RT-PCR of the TCR CDR3 relied on the HTBI primer set. Each CDR3 protein gets one entry after TCRdb re-called the multiplex PCR reads with MiXCR. The sample includes approximately 400,000 distinct CDR3 sequences, approximately 15% of them seen just once. V was shortened by 4 bases and J by 0 bases, with 6 bases between the two germline ends. This CDR3 is built from 13 residues. Germline CDR1 and CDR2: SGHTA and FQGTGA. This clonotype was seen at least ten times.

The material sequenced was blood. The TCR comes from a woman aged 18-29 years with Graves' hyperthyroidism. The chain joins TRBV7-3 to TRBJ1-1; no reliable D call. CDR3 residues: CASSSSLNTEAFF. The CDR3 DNA follows: TGTGCCAGCAGCTCCTCATTGAACACTGAAGCTTTCTTT.